This TCR beta chain was identified during a study of T cell responses to AZD1222 COVID-19 vaccine. Study-wide results and limits: Just five or six AZD1222 recipients were seropositive at baseline.

The data were produced by immunoSEQ multiplex PCR, yet TCRdb's version contains in-frame clones alone and is incomplete. Of about 160,000 clones in the sample, roughly 90% were seen once. This clone was seen once. Its antigen remains unknown. The V and J ends lost 4 bases and 6 bases respectively, with 10 bases between them. CDR1 is LNHNV and CDR2 is YYDKDF in the germline V gene (reference sequence). This CDR3 comprises 13 residues. The TCR sequence derives from an adult who received the AZD1222 COVID-19 vaccine. The chain couples TRBV15 to TRBJ1-5; TRBD1 is a possible D gene (6 bases). Sequenced here: peripheral blood, sampled 28 days after the second AZD1222 dose. This CDR3 reads CATSIYRAQPQHF. The CDR3, as DNA: TGTGCCACCAGCATATACAGGGCTCAGCCCCAGCATTTT.